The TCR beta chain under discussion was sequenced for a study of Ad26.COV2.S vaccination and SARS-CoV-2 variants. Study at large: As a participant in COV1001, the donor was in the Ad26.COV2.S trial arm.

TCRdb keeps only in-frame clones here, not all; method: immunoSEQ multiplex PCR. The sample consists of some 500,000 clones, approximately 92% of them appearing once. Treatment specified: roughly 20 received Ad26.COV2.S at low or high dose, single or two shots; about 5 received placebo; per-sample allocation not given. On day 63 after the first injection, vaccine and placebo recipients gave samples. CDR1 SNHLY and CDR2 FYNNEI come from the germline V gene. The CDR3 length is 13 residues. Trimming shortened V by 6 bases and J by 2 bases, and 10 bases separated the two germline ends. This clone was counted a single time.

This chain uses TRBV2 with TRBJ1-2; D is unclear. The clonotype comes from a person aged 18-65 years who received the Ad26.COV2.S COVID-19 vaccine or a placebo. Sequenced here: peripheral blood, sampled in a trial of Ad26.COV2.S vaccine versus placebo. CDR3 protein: CASRKRQNYGYTF. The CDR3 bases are TGTGCCAGCAGGAAAAGACAAAACTATGGCTACACCTTC.